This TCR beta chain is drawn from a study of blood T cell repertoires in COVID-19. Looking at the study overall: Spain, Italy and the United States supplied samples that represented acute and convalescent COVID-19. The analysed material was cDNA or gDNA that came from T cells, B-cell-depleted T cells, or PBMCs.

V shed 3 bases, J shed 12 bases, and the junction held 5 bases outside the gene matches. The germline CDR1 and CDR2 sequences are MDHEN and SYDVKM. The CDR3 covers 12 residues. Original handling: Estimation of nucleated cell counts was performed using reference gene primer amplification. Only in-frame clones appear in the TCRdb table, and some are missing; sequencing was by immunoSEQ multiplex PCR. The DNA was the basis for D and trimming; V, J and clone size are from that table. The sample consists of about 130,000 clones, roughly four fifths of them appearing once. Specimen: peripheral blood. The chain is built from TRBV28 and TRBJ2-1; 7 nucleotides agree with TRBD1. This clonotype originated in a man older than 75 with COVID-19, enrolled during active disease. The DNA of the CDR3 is TGTGCCAGCAGTTTCAGGGGGTTGTTGCAGTTCTTC. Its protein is CASSFRGLLQFF.